This T cell receptor (beta chain) was sequenced for a study of cytomegalovirus exposure and HLA in healthy donors. On this clone itself: Its antigen is not known.

Amplification used 60 Vbeta primers and 13 Jbeta primers. The data were produced by immunoSEQ multiplex PCR, yet TCRdb's version contains in-frame clones alone and is incomplete. The repertoire has around 200,000 clones, about 75% of them found once; the top ten carry around 2%. Findings and limits, study-wide: In an earlier analysis, about 87% or about 30%: the productive usage of most TCR beta V segments.

Material for sequencing was PBMCs. The clonotype was recovered from a man aged 18-30 years in good health and CMV-seronegative.

CDR3 in DNA: TGTGCCAGTGGCGAAGGACAGGGAGGAAACACCATATATTTT. Protein: CASGEGQGGNTIYF. The rearrangement uses TRBV19 and TRBJ1-3; 8 bases map to TRBD1. CDR3 length equals 14 residues. Germline values: CDR1 LNHDA, CDR2 SQIVND (reference sequence). V was pared by 8 bases and J by 4 bases, with 7 bases of the junction left unmatched. The whole variable domain, remainder taken from reference TRBV19 and TRBJ1-3, is DGGITQSPKYLFRKEGQNVTLSCEQNLNHDAMYWYRQDPGQGLRLIYYSQIVNDFQKGDIAEGYSVSREKKESFPLTVTSAQKNPTAFYLCASGEGQGGNTIYFGEGSWLTVV.